The entry below gives a single T cell receptor beta chain sequence along with its context. The data were taken from a study of long-term antiretroviral therapy in people with HIV. Samples were assayed with immunoSEQ v3.0 at survey level. Profiling relied on immunoSEQ multiplex PCR, and the TCRdb table lists in-frame clones only, not all of them. The table records roughly 40,000 clones, approximately 94% of them present only once. Germline CDR1 and CDR2: SGDLS and YYNGEE. V was shortened by 2 bases and J by 3 bases, with 12 bases between the two germline ends. The CDR3 is made up of 16 amino acids. This material consisted of unsorted PBMCs, taken roughly 9.4 years after starting antiretroviral therapy. The chain combines TRBV9 with TRBJ1-6, with a tentative D call TRBD1 (5 bases). This TCR came from a man under 40 with HIV. CDR3 in DNA: TGTGCCAGCAGCGTTGGACGGGGGGGCTATAATTCACCCCTCCACTTT. It codes for CASSVGRGGYNSPLHF.